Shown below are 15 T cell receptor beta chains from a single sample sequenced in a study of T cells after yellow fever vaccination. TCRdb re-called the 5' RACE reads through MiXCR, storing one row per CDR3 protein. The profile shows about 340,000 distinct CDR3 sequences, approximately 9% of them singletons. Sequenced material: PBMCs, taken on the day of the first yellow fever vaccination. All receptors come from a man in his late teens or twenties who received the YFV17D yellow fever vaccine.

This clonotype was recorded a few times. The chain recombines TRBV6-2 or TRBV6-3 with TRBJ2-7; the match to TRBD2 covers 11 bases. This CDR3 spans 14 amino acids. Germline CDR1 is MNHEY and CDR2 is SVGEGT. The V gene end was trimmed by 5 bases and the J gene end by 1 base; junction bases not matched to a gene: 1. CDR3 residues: CASSIAGGSYEQYV. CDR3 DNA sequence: TGTGCCAGCAGTATAGCGGGGGGGTCCTACGAGCAGTACGTC.

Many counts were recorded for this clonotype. CDR3 nucleotides: TGTGCCACCCACCCCTTGGGTCAGGGCTCCTATGGCTACACCTTC. Encoded protein: CATHPLGQGSYGYTF. The rearrangement uses TRBV12-3 or TRBV12-4 and TRBJ1-2, with D possibly being TRBD1 (5 bases). Trimming took 10 bases from V and 4 from J, leaving 22 bases between them. CDR3 size: 15 residues.

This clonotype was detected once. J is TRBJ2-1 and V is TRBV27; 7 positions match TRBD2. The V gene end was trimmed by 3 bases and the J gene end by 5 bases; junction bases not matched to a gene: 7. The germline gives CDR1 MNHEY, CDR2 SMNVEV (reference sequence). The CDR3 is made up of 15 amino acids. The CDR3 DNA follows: TGTGCCAGCAGTTTGGGTATTCTAGCGGACAATGAGCAGTTCTTC. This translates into CASSLGILADNEQFF.

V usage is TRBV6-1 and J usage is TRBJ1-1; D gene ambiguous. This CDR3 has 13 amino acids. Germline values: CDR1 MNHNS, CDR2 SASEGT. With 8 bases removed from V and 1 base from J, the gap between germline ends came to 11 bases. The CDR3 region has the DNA TGTGCCAGCGGCTTTACGGAGAACACTGAAGCTTTCTTT. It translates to CASGFTENTEAFF.

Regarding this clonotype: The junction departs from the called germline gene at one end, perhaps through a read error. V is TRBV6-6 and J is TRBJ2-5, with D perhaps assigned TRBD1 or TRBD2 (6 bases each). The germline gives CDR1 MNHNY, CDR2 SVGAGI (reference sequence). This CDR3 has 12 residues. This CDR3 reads CAGRGGGETQYF. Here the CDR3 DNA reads TGTGCCGGCAGGGGAGGAGGAGAGACCCAGTACTTC.

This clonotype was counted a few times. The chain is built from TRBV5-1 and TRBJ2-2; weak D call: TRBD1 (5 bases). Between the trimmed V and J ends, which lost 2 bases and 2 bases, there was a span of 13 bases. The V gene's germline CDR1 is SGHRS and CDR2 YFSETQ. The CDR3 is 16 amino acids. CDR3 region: CASSFRGRANTGELFF. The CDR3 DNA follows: TGCGCCAGCAGCTTCCGCGGCAGGGCTAACACCGGGGAGCTGTTTTTT.

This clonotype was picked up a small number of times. The CDR3 region has the DNA TGCAGTGCTGCCGGGACAGGGGACTTCTACGAGCAGTACTTC. This sequence encodes CSAAGTGDFYEQYF. The genes are TRBV20-1 and TRBJ2-7; 10 bases are shared with TRBD1. V lost 5 bases and J lost 3; bases outside the gene matches: 7. CDR1 is DFQATT and CDR2 is SNEGSKA in the germline V gene (reference sequence). The CDR3 sequence is 14 residues long.

The DNA for the CDR3 is TGCAGTGCTGAGGACAGGGGGTTTAGCAATTCACCCCTCCACTTT. Encoded protein: CSAEDRGFSNSPLHF. The rearrangement uses TRBV20-1 and TRBJ1-6; 10 bases fit TRBD1. This CDR3 has 15 residues. After removal of 5 bases from V and 7 bases from J, the junction contained 8 bases not matched to a gene. The germline V gene encodes CDR1 DFQATT and CDR2 SNEGSKA (reference sequence).

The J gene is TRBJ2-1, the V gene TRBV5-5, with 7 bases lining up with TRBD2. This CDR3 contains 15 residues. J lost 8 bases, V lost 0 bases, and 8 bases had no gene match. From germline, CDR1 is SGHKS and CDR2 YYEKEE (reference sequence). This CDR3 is CASSLERAGVHEQFF. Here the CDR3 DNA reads TGTGCCAGCAGCTTGGAAAGGGCGGGGGTACATGAGCAGTTCTTC.

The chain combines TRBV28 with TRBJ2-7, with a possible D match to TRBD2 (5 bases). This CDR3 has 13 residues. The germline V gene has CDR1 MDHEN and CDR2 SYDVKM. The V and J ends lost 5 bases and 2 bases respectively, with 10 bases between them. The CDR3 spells CASSPILAYEQYV. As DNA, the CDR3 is TGTGCCAGCAGTCCAATACTAGCCTACGAGCAGTACGTC.

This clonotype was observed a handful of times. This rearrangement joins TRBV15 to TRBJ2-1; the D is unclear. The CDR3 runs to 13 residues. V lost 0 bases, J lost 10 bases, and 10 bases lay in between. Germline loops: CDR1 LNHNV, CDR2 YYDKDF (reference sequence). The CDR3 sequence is CATSRDLTDEQFF. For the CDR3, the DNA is TGTGCCACCAGCAGAGATCTGACTGACGAGCAGTTCTTC.

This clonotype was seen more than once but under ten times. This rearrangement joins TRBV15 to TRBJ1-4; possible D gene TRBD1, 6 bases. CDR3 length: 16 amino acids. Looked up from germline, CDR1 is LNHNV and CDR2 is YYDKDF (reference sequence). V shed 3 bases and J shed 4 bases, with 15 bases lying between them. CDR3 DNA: TGTGCCACCAGCAGGGCAACAGGGTATAGTAATGAAAAACTGTTTTTT. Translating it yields CATSRATGYSNEKLFF.

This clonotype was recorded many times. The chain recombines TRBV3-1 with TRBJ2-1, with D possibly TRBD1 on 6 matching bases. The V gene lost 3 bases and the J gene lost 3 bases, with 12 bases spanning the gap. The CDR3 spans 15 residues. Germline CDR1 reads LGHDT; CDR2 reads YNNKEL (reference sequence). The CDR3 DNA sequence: TGTGCCAGCAGCCACACAGGGATAGGCTACAATGAGCAGTTCTTC. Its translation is CASSHTGIGYNEQFF.

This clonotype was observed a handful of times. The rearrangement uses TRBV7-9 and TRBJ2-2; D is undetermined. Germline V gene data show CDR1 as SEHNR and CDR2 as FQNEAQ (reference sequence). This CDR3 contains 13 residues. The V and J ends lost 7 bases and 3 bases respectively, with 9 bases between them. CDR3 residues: CASIFEHTGELFF. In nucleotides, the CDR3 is TGTGCCAGCATTTTCGAGCACACCGGGGAGCTGTTTTTT.

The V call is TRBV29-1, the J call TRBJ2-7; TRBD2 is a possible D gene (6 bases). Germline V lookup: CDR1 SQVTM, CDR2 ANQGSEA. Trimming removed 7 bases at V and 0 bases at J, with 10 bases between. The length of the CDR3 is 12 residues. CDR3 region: CSALGGSYEQYV. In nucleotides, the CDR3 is TGCAGCGCTCTCGGGGGCTCCTACGAGCAGTACGTC.